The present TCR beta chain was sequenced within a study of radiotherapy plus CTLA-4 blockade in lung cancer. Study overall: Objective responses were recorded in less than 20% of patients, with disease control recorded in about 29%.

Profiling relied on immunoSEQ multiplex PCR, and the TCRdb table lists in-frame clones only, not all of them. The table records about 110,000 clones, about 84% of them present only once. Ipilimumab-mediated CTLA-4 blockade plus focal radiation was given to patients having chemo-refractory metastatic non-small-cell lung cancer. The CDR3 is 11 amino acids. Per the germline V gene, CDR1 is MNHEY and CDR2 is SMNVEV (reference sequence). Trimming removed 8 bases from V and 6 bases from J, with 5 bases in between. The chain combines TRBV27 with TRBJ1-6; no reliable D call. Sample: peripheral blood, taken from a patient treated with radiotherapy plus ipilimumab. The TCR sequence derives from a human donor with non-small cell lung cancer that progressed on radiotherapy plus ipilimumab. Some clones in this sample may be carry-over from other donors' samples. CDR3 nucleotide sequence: TGTGCCAGCGGGCCTAATTCACCCCTCCACTTT. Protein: CASGPNSPLHF.